This TCR beta chain comes out of a study of blood T cells in healthy people across ages. Study-level points and caveats: Roughly linearly, TCR beta diversity per million T cells fell as age increased.

Alongside a J-beta primer mix, a sample-barcoded 5' primer served in a second PCR lasting 7 to 11 cycles. Tags on each cDNA molecule came from a template-switch adaptor with 12 random nucleotides. TCRdb processed the 5' RACE reads anew with MiXCR; each CDR3 protein has one entry. The sample yields about 1.8 million distinct CDR3 sequences, 49% seen once. A word on this clonotype: The target antigen is unknown.

Sequenced input: blood. This receptor was taken from a woman aged 35 to 49 in good health.

The CDR3 sequence is CASSFLALGNEQYF. The CDR3 bases are TGTGCCAGCAGCTTTCTCGCACTAGGCAATGAGCAGTACTTC. V usage is TRBV7-9 and J usage is TRBJ2-5; perhaps TRBD2 as D (5 bases). Per germline, CDR1 SEHNR and CDR2 FQNEAQ (reference sequence). Trimming removed 3 bases at V and 11 bases at J, with 19 bases between. The length of the CDR3 is 14 residues. Full variable domain (missing parts from reference TRBV7-9 and TRBJ2-5): DTGVSQNPRHKITKRGQNVTFRCDPISEHNRLYWYRQTLGQGPEFLTYFQNEAQLEKSRLLSDRFSAERPKGSFSTLEIQRTEQGDSAMYLCASSFLALGNEQYFGPGTRLLVL.